The 8 T cell receptor beta chains given below trace back to one sample, sequenced in a study of blood T cell repertoires in COVID-19. Profiled with immunoSEQ multiplex PCR; TCRdb holds only in-frame clones, not every one. The sample records 300,000 to 400,000 clones, under 95% being singletons. Source material: peripheral blood. These receptors originate from a woman aged 18-29 years who had recovered from COVID-19.

This chain joins TRBV5-1 and TRBJ1-2; 7 positions match TRBD1. J gave up 8 bases and V 3 bases, and 13 bases lay outside the gene matches. The CDR3 is made up of 15 amino acids. Germline CDR1 reads SGHRS; CDR2 reads YFSETQ. The CDR3 bases are TGCGCCAGCAGCTATAGTACTGCAGGGGGTCTCGGCTACACCTTC. Its protein product is CASSYSTAGGLGYTF.

This rearrangement joins TRBV7-2 to TRBJ2-1; a weak D match, TRBD2 (6 bases). Trimming removed 2 bases at V and 9 bases at J, with 20 bases between. The germline CDR1 and CDR2 sequences are SGHTA and FQGNSA. The CDR3 sequence is 16 residues long. The CDR3 protein is CASSLFPGAVNGEQFF. The CDR3 DNA is TGTGCCAGCAGCTTATTCCCGGGAGCCGTGAACGGTGAGCAGTTCTTC.

The chain combines TRBV4-1 with TRBJ1-2, with D possibly being TRBD1 (6 bases). Germline CDR1 reads MGHRA; CDR2 reads YSYEKL. CDR3 size: 17 residues. V was shortened by 0 bases and J by 4 bases, with 18 bases between the two germline ends. The CDR3 DNA reads TGCGCCAGCAGCCAAGATAGGTCAGGGGTTCCCTTCTATGGCTACACCTTC. The encoded protein is CASSQDRSGVPFYGYTF.

This sequence joins TRBV7-8 and TRBJ2-3, with 8 bases identical to TRBD2. Germline V CDR1 and CDR2: SGHVS, FQNEAQ. Trimming removed 5 bases from V and 1 base from J; junction bases left unmatched: 5. The CDR3 extends over 15 amino acids. The CDR3: CASSIETSGTDTQYF. The CDR3 bases are TGTGCCAGCAGCATAGAGACTAGCGGCACAGATACGCAGTATTTT.

This chain links TRBV3-1 (or the pseudogene TRBV3-2) with TRBJ2-1; 13 bases match TRBD2. The V and J ends lost 4 bases and 9 bases, in that order; junction bases with no gene match: 6. Germline V gene lookup returns CDR1 LGHDT and CDR2 YNNKEL (reference sequence). This CDR3 comprises 15 residues. For the CDR3, the DNA is TGTGCCAGCAGCCGGACTAGCGGGAGTTTCGCTGAGCAGTTCTTC. As protein: CASSRTSGSFAEQFF.

The chain is built from TRBV4-1 and TRBJ1-5, with TRBD1 matching 9 bases. Germline CDR1 is MGHRA and CDR2 is YSYEKL. This CDR3 has 15 residues. Trimming cost V 5 bases and J 6 bases; bases outside gene matches: 8. In DNA, the CDR3 is TGCGCCAGCAGCGACCGGGACAGGGTAACTCAGCCCCAGCATTTT. The encoded protein is CASSDRDRVTQPQHF.

J is TRBJ2-7 and V is TRBV6-2 or TRBV6-3, with a tentative D call TRBD1 (5 bases). Per germline, CDR1 MNHEY and CDR2 SVGEGT. The CDR3 contains 13 residues. V lost 5 bases, J lost 6 bases, and 14 bases lay in between. The CDR3 DNA sequence: TGTGCCAGCAGTGACTTCCAGGGAAGCGAGCAGTACGTC. This gives the protein CASSDFQGSEQYV.

CDR3 in amino acids: CASSFSRRQGYNSPLHF. The CDR3 DNA follows: TGTGCCAGCAGCTTCTCCCGGCGACAGGGCTATAATTCACCCCTCCACTTT. The chain couples TRBV7-2 to TRBJ1-6, with 7 positions matching TRBD1. V was clipped by 3 bases and J by 3 bases; unmatched bases: 8. This CDR3 region has 17 residues. Germline CDR1 reads SGHTA; CDR2 reads FQGNSA.